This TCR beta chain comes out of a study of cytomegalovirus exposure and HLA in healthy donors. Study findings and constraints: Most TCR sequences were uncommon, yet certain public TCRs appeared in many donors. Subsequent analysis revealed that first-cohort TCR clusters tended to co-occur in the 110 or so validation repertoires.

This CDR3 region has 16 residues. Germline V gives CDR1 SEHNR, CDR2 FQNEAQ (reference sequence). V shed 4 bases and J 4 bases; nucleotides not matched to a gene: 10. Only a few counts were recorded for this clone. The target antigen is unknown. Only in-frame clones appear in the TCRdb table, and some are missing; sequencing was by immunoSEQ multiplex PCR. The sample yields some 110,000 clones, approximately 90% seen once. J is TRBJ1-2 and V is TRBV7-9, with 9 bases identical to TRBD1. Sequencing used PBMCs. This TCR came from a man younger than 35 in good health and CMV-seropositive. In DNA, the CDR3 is TGTGCCAGCAGCTACTCAGGGACAGGGACGACCTATGGCTACACCTTC. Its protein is CASSYSGTGTTYGYTF.